This entry describes one T cell receptor beta chain. Its target is unknown. The entry originates in a study of vaccination and CD4 T cells after COVID-19. Looking at the study overall: The stimulus for the cells was overlapping spike peptides derived from SARS-CoV-2, HCoV-NL63, HCoV-OC43 and HCoV-229E.

Trimming took 6 bases from V and 3 from J; bases not matched to a gene: 5. The CDR3 extends over 14 amino acids. Germline CDR1 reads SGHRS; CDR2 reads YFSETQ. Specified treatment: approximately nine-day PBMC culture with coronavirus spike peptide pools or control peptides (ViraFEST assay). Oncomine TCR Beta short-read sequencing was applied to DNA from cultured CD4+ T cells. TCRdb redid the calling of the PCR reads with MiXCR, one entry per CDR3 protein. Of 5,000 to 6,000 distinct CDR3 sequences in the sample, 25% to 30% were seen once. This receptor was taken from a human donor who had recovered from COVID-19. V is TRBV5-1 and J is TRBJ2-1; 8 nucleotides line up with TRBD2. The material was CD4+ T cells from blood, cultured in vitro, obtained after SARS-CoV-2 vaccination. CDR3 DNA sequence: TGCGCCAGCAAACTAGCGGAGGTCTACAATGAGCAGTTCTTC. Encoded protein: CASKLAEVYNEQFF.